This TCR beta chain stems from a study of identical twins. The CDR3 is 16 amino acids. V lost 5 bases to trimming and J lost 1 base; unmatched junction nucleotides: 10. CDR1 is MNHNS and CDR2 is SASEGT in the germline V gene. A single record per CDR3 protein comes from TCRdb applying MiXCR to the 5' RACE reads. The data contain 400,000 to 650,000 distinct CDR3 sequences, about 20% of them seen just once; the ten biggest clones take up about 0.91%. The same sample was also studied in work on T cells expressing NK-cell markers. From that second work: Top CD8+ clonotypes included the dominant CD3+CD56+NKG2C+ clonotypes in roughly 6 donors. Whether the expanded NKG2C+ T cell clones recognized HCMV remained unclear.

Sequenced input: CD4+ T cells sorted from blood. The sequence came from a woman aged 18-29 years in good health. This chain connects TRBV6-1 to TRBJ2-7; 8 positions match TRBD1. CDR3 in DNA: TGTGCCAGCAGTCGTTTCCTATGGGACAGGTCCTACGAGCAGTACTTC. This encodes CASSRFLWDRSYEQYF.